This entry is about one T cell receptor (beta chain). Its antigen remains undetermined. No much larger clonotype is one base removed from it; base qualities were not supplied. This sample is drawn from a study of circulating and synovial CD4+ cells in juvenile arthritis (dated by TCRdb to about 2014). Broadly, across the study: Within each patient, the study compared the TCRbeta CDR3 repertoires of three groups: circulating HLA-DR+ CD4 T cells, bulk blood CD4 T cells, and synovial CD4 T cells. The goal of repertoire sequencing was to confirm that a circulating synovial-like CD4 T cell subset was enriched in synovial clonotypes.

The germline V gene (reference sequence) specifies SGHNT as CDR1 and YYREEE as CDR2. V loses 2 bases at its end and J loses 4 bases; junction bases beyond the gene matches: 5. From the cysteine up to the phenylalanine, the CDR3 has a length of 15 residues. CDR3 DNA is the only sequence kept; it has 45 bases, read in frame from the first base. Study-level results and caveats: Circulating pathogenic-like lymphocytes clustered together with synovial T cells, and compared with bulk blood, the circulating pathogenic-like lymphocytes shared a substantially higher fraction of CDR3 sequences with synovium. Since overlap with synovium went up as sequencing depth increased, the measured fractions of shared clonotypes likely underestimated the full repertoire overlap. Lower diversity was observed in synovial and circulating pathogenic-like lymphocyte repertoires than in bulk blood CD4 repertoires, and some CPL samples were found to be as oligoclonal as synovium. Because T cell genome counts in CPL samples and bulk blood CD4 samples differed by at least an order of magnitude, sample-size effects were addressed. The difference between circulating pathogenic-like lymphocytes and bulk blood T cells was not detected by traditional Vbeta family usage analysis.

The library was prepared using the immunoSEQ multiplex PCR assay. TCRbeta CDR3 sequencing was performed as a commercial service by an external provider. Processing in the source paper ran as follows. The analyses relied on productive nucleotide sequences along with amino acid sequences obtained through in silico translation. To equalise sample size, diversity was assessed as Renyi entropy across alpha values by taking the median of 200 repeated subsamples. Pairwise repertoire distance was calculated as one minus the Chao-modified Jaccard index to correct for under-sampling and was used for clustering. Frequency-weighted overlap with synovial clonotypes was calculated over 200 sample sizes with 200 draws without replacement at each size, and the overlap was reported at the size of the smaller sample. The table comes from immuneACCESS by way of TCRdb, which keeps in-frame sequences with V and J called. Part of the clones is missing from these tables; in studies checked, under half for an unresolved V gene and the rest for unknown reasons. The DNA gave D and trimming, while V, J and clone size come from that table. This sample comprises more than 30,000 clones, just over 90% of them detected only once. The top ten clonotypes cover about 3% of the sample.

Donors of the sequenced samples were patients with active juvenile idiopathic arthritis. Cells were sorted right after thawing, and dead cells were excluded with Live/Dead Fixable Near-IR Stain. This sequence originates from a human donor with juvenile idiopathic arthritis. Sequences were obtained from CD4+ T cells from blood. The chain uses TRBV5-4 and TRBJ2-2, with 7 bases in between that match TRBD1. Here is the DNA: TGTGCCAGCAGCTTCCAGACAGGGACCACCGGGGAGCTGTTTTTT. Its translation is CASSFQTGTTGELFF.